This T cell receptor beta chain derives from a study of tumor and adjacent non-tumor tissue in lung cancer. About the research overall: The patients, roughly 9 men and about 5 women, were about 31 to 76 with stage I to III disease.

Overall study results and limits: In normal lung, the top 100 clones were significantly more dominant than in tumor. Significantly higher TCR diversity was found in tumor than normal lung.

A modified ARM-PCR protocol with three rounds of nested PCR amplified TCRbeta. TCRdb independently ran MiXCR on the multiplex PCR reads; one entry per CDR3 protein. The repertoire consists of approximately 100,000 distinct CDR3 sequences, with less than 75% occurring once and the leading ten covering around 20%. No cell sorting was done before RNA was extracted from the tissue. The normal lung tissue was taken more than 3 cm from the tumor edge. Donors were chemotherapy-naive, newly diagnosed lung cancer surgical patients in China, August–late 2014. For this clonotype: Its antigen is unknown.

The germline V and J ends were trimmed by 4 bases and 6 bases, with 23 bases remaining between them. Germline CDR1 reads LGHNA; CDR2 reads YNFKEQ. This CDR3 is 17 amino acids long. The origin of this receptor is a man younger than 40 with non-small cell lung cancer. The sample taken for sequencing was distant non-tumor lung tissue. The chain carries TRBV4-2 and TRBJ2-3; possible D gene TRBD2, 6 bases. The CDR3 spells CASSPFLLAGGRDTQYF. The CDR3, as DNA: TGTGCCAGCAGCCCATTCTTACTAGCAGGAGGGCGTGATACGCAGTATTTT.